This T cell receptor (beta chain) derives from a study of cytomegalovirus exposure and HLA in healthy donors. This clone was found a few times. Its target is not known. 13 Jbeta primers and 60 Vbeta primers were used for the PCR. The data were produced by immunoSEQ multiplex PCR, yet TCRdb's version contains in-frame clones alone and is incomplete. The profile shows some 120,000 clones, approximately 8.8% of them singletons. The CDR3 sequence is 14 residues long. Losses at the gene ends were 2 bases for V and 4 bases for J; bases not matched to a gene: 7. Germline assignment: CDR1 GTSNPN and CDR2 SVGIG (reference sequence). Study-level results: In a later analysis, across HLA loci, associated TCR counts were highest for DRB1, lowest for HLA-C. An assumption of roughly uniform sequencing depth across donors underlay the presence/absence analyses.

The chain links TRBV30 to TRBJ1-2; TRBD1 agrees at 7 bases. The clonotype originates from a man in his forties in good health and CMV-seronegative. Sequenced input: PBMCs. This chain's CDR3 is CAWSTPGGFYGYTF. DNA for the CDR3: TGTGCCTGGAGTACCCCAGGGGGGTTCTATGGCTACACCTTC. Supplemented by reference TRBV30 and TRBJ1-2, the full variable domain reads SQTIHQWPATLVQPVGSPLSLECTVEGTSNPNLYWYRQAAGRGLQLLFYSVGIGQISSEVPQNLSASRPQDRQFILSSKKLLLSDSGFYLCAWSTPGGFYGYTFGSGTRLTVV.